This TCR beta chain comes out of a study of T cells in tumors after PD-1 blockade. Study-level information: No patient had prior checkpoint blockade, systemic immunosuppression, or radiotherapy within 4 weeks. Each patient got pembrolizumab 200 mg every 3 weeks or cemiplimab 350 mg every 2 weeks.

V lost 2 bases and J lost 1, with 9 bases in between. The CDR3 is made up of 14 amino acids. CDR1 SGHNT and CDR2 YYREEE come from the germline V gene (reference sequence). This clone was detected only once. The assay was immunoSEQ multiplex PCR, and TCRdb's table has in-frame clones only and misses some. The top ten hold around 5% of the sample, which has about 60,000 clones, approximately 74% seen once. Tumor or blood genomic DNA was sequenced, with inputs of 616 ng to 6,004 ng. The rearrangement links TRBV5-4 to TRBJ2-5; the D gene is possibly TRBD1 (5 bases). Sequencing used PBMCs, obtained after anti-PD-1 treatment. The TCR was taken from a human donor with basal cell carcinoma. The CDR3 region is CASSFYRPQETQYF. The CDR3 nucleotides read TGTGCCAGCAGCTTTTACAGGCCCCAAGAGACCCAGTACTTC.